This T cell receptor (beta chain) was captured by sequencing in a study of neurological immune-mediated disorders. The study, taken as a whole, reports: Across subjects, expanded clones had no CDR3 amino acid sequences in common, pointing to private repertoires in all groups.

Many counts were recorded for this clonotype. Its cognate antigen is unknown. Stored at -80 C, 2 million PBMCs were the source of the unsorted libraries. TCRdb processed the 5' RACE reads anew with MiXCR; each CDR3 protein has one entry. The table shows 80,000 to 100,000 distinct CDR3 sequences, with around 3.6% occurring only once. Per germline, CDR1 SGHVS and CDR2 FQNEAQ. The CDR3 runs to 13 residues. The germline V and J ends were trimmed by 4 bases and 10 bases, with 14 bases remaining between them. Sequenced input: PBMCs. This chain connects TRBV7-8 to TRBJ2-1, with D perhaps being TRBD1 or TRBD2 (5 bases each). The sequence came from a woman between 50 and 59 years old with multiple sclerosis. CDR3 loop: CASSSNEGREQFF. CDR3 sequence (DNA): TGTGCCAGCAGCTCCAATGAGGGGCGGGAGCAGTTCTTC.